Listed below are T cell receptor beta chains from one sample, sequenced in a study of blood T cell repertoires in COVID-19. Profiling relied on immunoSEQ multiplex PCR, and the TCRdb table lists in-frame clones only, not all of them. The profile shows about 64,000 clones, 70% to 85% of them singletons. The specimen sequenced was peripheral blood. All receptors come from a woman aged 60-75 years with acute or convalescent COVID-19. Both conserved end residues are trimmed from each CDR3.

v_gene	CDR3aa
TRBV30	AWSPGQGDIQY
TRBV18	ASSPPTGANGELF
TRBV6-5	ASRGLSGADTQY
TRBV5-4	ASSLAEAKGYT
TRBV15	ATSSGRGVETEAF
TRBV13	ASSLAGQNYGYT
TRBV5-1	ASSIDRGTEAF
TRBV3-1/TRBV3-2	ASSQATFYEQY
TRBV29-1	SARQGGEKLF
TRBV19	ASSRGQGLWEQY
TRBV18	ASSPPRTGVSGNTIY
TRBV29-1	SAGQGTNTEAF
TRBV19	ASSIDGGTGDEKLF
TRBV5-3	ARSCRGKERNEKLF
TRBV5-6	ASSLRLAGTDTQY
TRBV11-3	ASSYATGVGNEQF
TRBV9	ASSVTAGYGNYGYT
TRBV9	ASSVQGYYGYT
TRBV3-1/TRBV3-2	ASGDRGLYYGYT
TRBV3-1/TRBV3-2	ASSQEPGGFTEAF
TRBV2	ASTTMRTEAF
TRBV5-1	ASSRRSFRDRDPGELF
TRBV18	ASSPTTNTEAF
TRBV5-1	ASSLEATTEAF
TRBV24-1	ATSGPGQTNTEAF
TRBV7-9	ASSLDTNTGELF
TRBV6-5	ASSYGRAREEH
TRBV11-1	ASSRWTGNTGELF
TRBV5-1	ASSFQGGETDTQY
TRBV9	ASSRVNRGERGYT
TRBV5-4	ASSLGAGSYEQY
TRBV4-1	ASSQGGGLRYEQY
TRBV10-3	ATKSQGADTGELF
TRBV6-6	ASRSDRGPAQPQH
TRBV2	ASSESREQY
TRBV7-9	ASSLKGGTEKLF
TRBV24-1	ATRDRVMNTEAF
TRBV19	ASSRTGGMNTEAF
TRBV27	ASSLSGPGGANNYGYT
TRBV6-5	ASTTTRGTGELF
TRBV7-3	ASSLKPGGPHEQY
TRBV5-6	ASTRQNTGELF
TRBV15	ATSRGPERSGNTIY
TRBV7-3	ASSLLAVPSGVEVNSYNEQF
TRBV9	ASSPAGFSGANVLT
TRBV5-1	ASSLAGGPTYEQY